This entry concerns a single T cell receptor (beta chain). All donors were Caucasian adults living in Nashville, Tennessee. DNA at about 0.2 ug, some 31,000 T cell genomes, went into sorted-subset replicate PCRs. In the original workflow: Sequence data from immunoSEQ were junction-only and lacked quality scores; consequently, filtering differed. The table came from immunoSEQ multiplex PCR; TCRdb's copy has only in-frame clones and leaves some out. That table supplies the V and J calls and clone size; D and trimming were determined from the DNA. The sample lists 1.4 million or so clones, around 98.5% occurring once. Germline-derived CDR1 and CDR2 are SGHNT and YENEEA. The CDR3 runs 18 residues. Unmatched junction bases numbered 15, after V lost 3 bases and J lost 5 bases. The data stem from a study of shared clonotypes between healthy human individuals.

The rearrangement uses TRBV11-3 and TRBJ2-1; 8 positions match TRBD2. The receptor was isolated from a man aged 30 to 39 in good health. Specimen: naive CD4+ T cells sorted from blood. Stated subset: CD45RA+ positively selected. Here the CDR3 reads CASSFSWGAGADDNEQFF. CDR3 bases: TGTGCCAGCAGCTTTTCTTGGGGAGCGGGAGCCGACGACAATGAGCAGTTCTTC.